This entry features one T cell receptor beta chain sequence. Its target is unknown. Profiled with immunoSEQ multiplex PCR; TCRdb holds only in-frame clones, not every one. The sample contains fewer than 100,000 clones, around 93% of which appear only once. The data were taken from a study of Tregs in tolerant kidney transplant recipients. At the level of the study: Related graft donors supplied nonmyeloablative bone marrow transplants, and mixed chimerism was transient.

CDR3 size: 16 residues. Losses at the gene ends were 4 bases for V and 0 bases for J; bases not matched to a gene: 9. Looked up from germline, CDR1 is SGHNT and CDR2 is YYREEE (reference sequence). Study findings and constraints: Few patients were studied, so findings need validation in larger groups. Changing PCR primers prevented nucleotide comparison between some patients' samples.

The sequenced sample was Tregs from blood, obtained before the transplant. The gene calls are TRBV5-4 and TRBJ1-1; 7 positions agree with TRBD1. The sequence was obtained from a human donor who received a combined kidney and bone marrow transplant. CDR3 region: CASSLGGQAMNTEAFF. In DNA form, the CDR3 reads TGTGCCAGCAGCCTCGGCGGACAGGCCATGAACACTGAAGCTTTCTTT.